These 20 T cell receptor beta chains came from one sample sequenced in a study of blood T cells in healthy people across ages. The use of a sample-barcoded 5' primer and a J-beta primer mix characterized a second PCR of roughly 6 to 11 cycles. One entry per CDR3 protein results from TCRdb running MiXCR on the 5' RACE reads. The sample lists about 620,000 distinct CDR3 sequences, 20% to 25% occurring once. The sequencing sample was made of blood. The receptors come from a man aged 65-85 years in good health.

The rearrangement uses TRBV6-1 and TRBJ2-3; D ambiguous. Trimming cost V 2 bases and J 6 bases, with 9 bases left between them. The germline V gene has CDR1 MNHNS and CDR2 SASEGT. CDR3 size: 13 residues. CDR3 bases: TGTGCCAGCAGTGAATTCAGTGAGGATACGCAGTATTTT. Translation: CASSEFSEDTQYF.

The DNA for the CDR3 is TGTGCCAGCTCACCACCGTCCCTAGCGGGAAGCGAGCAGTACTTC. Its protein product is CASSPPSLAGSEQYF. The chain combines TRBV18 with TRBJ2-7; 9 nucleotides line up with TRBD2. Germline lookup yields CDR1 KGHSH and CDR2 LQKENI. The length of the CDR3 is 15 residues. Losses at the gene ends were 0 bases for V and 6 bases for J; bases not matched to a gene: 6.

The V and J genes are TRBV5-1 and TRBJ1-2; tentative D call: TRBD1 (5 bases). The CDR3 covers 13 residues. Per germline, CDR1 SGHRS and CDR2 YFSETQ. Trimming pared 2 bases from V and 7 bases from J, leaving 12 bases between. The CDR3 DNA is TGCGCCAGCAGCTTTGAAGGGGACTTTGGCTACACCTTC. It codes for CASSFEGDFGYTF.

The V gene is TRBV29-1, the J gene TRBJ1-4; maybe TRBD1 (5 bases). CDR1 and CDR2 (germline): SQVTM, ANQGSEA. Trimming shortened V by 6 bases and J by 3 bases, and 20 bases separated the two germline ends. The CDR3 is 16 amino acids. In nucleotides, the CDR3 is TGCAGCGTCCAGGAGAGGGGTATTATGGCTAATGAAAAACTGTTTTTT. It encodes CSVQERGIMANEKLFF.

This clonotype showed up just a few times. This chain links TRBV19 with TRBJ1-4; weak D call: TRBD1 (5 bases). V lost 5 bases, J lost 8 bases, and 18 bases lay in between. CDR1 and CDR2 from the germline V gene are LNHDA and SQIVND (reference sequence). There are 15 residues in the CDR3. DNA for the CDR3: TGTGCCAGTAGTCCGGCGGGGCCCGGAGCCGAAAAACTGTTTTTT. This translates into CASSPAGPGAEKLFF.

CDR3 in amino acids: CASSYSKTSGKETQYF. CDR3 in DNA: TGTGCCAGCAGTTACTCGAAGACTAGCGGGAAAGAGACCCAGTACTTC. The chain joins TRBV6-5 to TRBJ2-5; 11 nucleotides match TRBD2. The junction had 3 bases not matched to a gene; V was cut back by 0 bases and J by 3 bases. Germline values: CDR1 MNHEY, CDR2 SVGAGI. CDR3 length equals 16 residues.

This clonotype was counted a few times. The genes are TRBV6-5 and TRBJ1-4; a possible D gene is TRBD1 (5 bases). Trimming pared 0 bases from V and 7 bases from J, leaving 15 bases between. The CDR3 extends over 16 amino acids. Germline V gene data show CDR1 as MNHEY and CDR2 as SVGAGI. CDR3 protein: CASSYSPRASREKLFF. The CDR3 nucleotides are TGTGCCAGCAGTTACTCGCCCAGGGCGTCCCGTGAAAAACTGTTTTTT.

The chain combines TRBV20-1 with TRBJ2-1; no firm D call. The CDR3 is 13 residues long. Trimming stripped 6 bases from V and 5 bases from J, with 14 bases between. Germline loops: CDR1 DFQATT, CDR2 SNEGSKA (reference sequence). The CDR3: CSASWSGNNEQFF. CDR3 DNA: TGCAGTGCCAGCTGGTCGGGCAACAATGAGCAGTTCTTC.

V and J are TRBV20-1 and TRBJ2-3, with a weak D call TRBD2 (6 bases). The CDR3 consists of 16 residues. V was shortened by 0 bases and J by 4 bases, with 17 bases between the two germline ends. Germline V gives CDR1 DFQATT, CDR2 SNEGSKA (reference sequence). CDR3 residues: CSARDTNGRASDTQYF. Written as DNA, the CDR3 is TGCAGTGCTAGAGACACTAACGGGAGAGCCTCAGATACGCAGTATTTT.

The chain has TRBV2 and TRBJ2-1; 7 positions match TRBD1. The J call may be incorrect, as the DNA end agrees better with TRBJ2-7. CDR3 length: 13 amino acids. Germline CDR1 reads SNHLY; CDR2 reads FYNNEI. CDR3 in amino acids: CASSVRGPYEQYF. CDR3 DNA sequence: TGTGCCAGCAGTGTAAGGGGGCCCTACGAGCAGTACTTC.

This clonotype was found many times. The chain recombines TRBV6-2 or TRBV6-3 with TRBJ2-1, with 10 bases identical to TRBD2. The CDR3 covers 17 residues. V lost 7 bases to trimming and J lost 7 bases; unmatched junction nucleotides: 16. Germline assignment: CDR1 MNHEY and CDR2 SVGEGT. The CDR3 coding sequence is TGTGCCAGCACGCGGTGGGGTCTAGCGGGAGAGGTTAATGAGCAGTTCTTC. Protein: CASTRWGLAGEVNEQFF.

This clonotype occurred a few times. This chain uses TRBV15 with TRBJ1-1; no clear D. Trimming cost V 2 bases and J 0 bases, with 13 bases left between them. The length of the CDR3 is 16 residues. The germline V gene has CDR1 LNHNV and CDR2 YYDKDF (reference sequence). CDR3 in amino acids: CATSRSLTILNTEAFF. The CDR3 DNA sequence: TGTGCCACCAGCAGATCATTAACCATACTGAACACTGAAGCTTTCTTT.

The chain joins TRBV27 to TRBJ2-4; D unclear. The CDR3 consists of 16 residues. Looked up from germline, CDR1 is MNHEY and CDR2 is SMNVEV (reference sequence). V lost 4 bases and J 0 bases, leaving 13 bases between the germline ends. The CDR3 sequence: CASSSRIYRAKNIQYF. The CDR3 DNA follows: TGTGCCAGCAGTTCGAGGATTTACAGAGCCAAAAACATTCAGTACTTC.

V gene TRBV27 combines with J gene TRBJ2-2, with D uncertain. The length of the CDR3 is 14 residues. CDR1 MNHEY and CDR2 SMNVEV come from the germline V gene (reference sequence). Trimming took off 2 bases at V and 5 bases at J, with 9 bases between the two ends. The CDR3: CASSLTSVTGELFF. Here the CDR3 DNA reads TGTGCCAGCAGTTTAACATCAGTAACCGGGGAGCTGTTTTTT.

J is TRBJ2-1 and V is TRBV12-3 or TRBV12-4; possibly TRBD2 for D (5 bases). The CDR3 runs to 15 residues. V lost 8 bases to trimming and J lost 4 bases, with 18 bases between them. The CDR3 sequence is CASGPLGGRYNEQFF. In DNA form, the CDR3 reads TGTGCCAGCGGGCCGCTCGGAGGAAGATACAATGAGCAGTTCTTC.

The chain joins TRBV7-2 to TRBJ2-3; D unresolved. This CDR3 contains 14 residues. V was pared by 1 base and J by 4 bases, with 9 bases between. Germline assignment: CDR1 SGHTA and CDR2 FQGNSA. Written as DNA, the CDR3 is TGTGCCAGCAGCTTAGGCGGACCAGCAGATACGCAGTATTTT. Translating it yields CASSLGGPADTQYF.

The chain links TRBV7-2 to TRBJ2-1, with unresolved D. Germline CDR1 SGHTA, CDR2 FQGNSA. The CDR3 totals 13 residues. V gave up 5 bases and J gave up 7 bases, with 12 bases separating them. The CDR3 is CASSPPPSNEQFF. CDR3 nucleotides: TGTGCCAGCAGCCCCCCCCCATCGAATGAGCAGTTCTTC. Full variable domain (remainder filled in from reference TRBV7-2 and TRBJ2-1): GAGVSQSPSNKVTEKGKDVELRCDPISGHTALYWYRQSLGQGLEFLIYFQGNSAPDKSGLPSDRFSAERTGGSVSTLTIQRTQQEDSAVYLCASSPPPSNEQFFGPGTRLTVL.

Of note for this clonotype: One base away lies a much larger clone, so this may be a sequencing read error. V and J are TRBV21-1 and TRBJ1-5; the table's D call, TRBD1, was not checked against the DNA. TRBV21-1 is a pseudogene. The CDR3 totals 15 residues. The CDR3 DNA follows: TGTGCCAGCAGCAAAGTGGACAGGGCCCATCAGCCCCGGCATTTT. Its protein is CASSKVDRAHQPRHF.

The J gene is TRBJ2-1, the V gene TRBV20-1; the match to TRBD2 covers 10 bases. The better agreement between TRBJ2-7 and the DNA end casts doubt on the J call. The CDR3 is made up of 14 amino acids. The V gene's germline CDR1 is DFQATT and CDR2 SNEGSKA (reference sequence). The CDR3 reads CSASQASGRNEQYF. CDR3 nucleotide sequence: TGCAGTGCTAGTCAAGCTAGCGGGAGAAACGAGCAGTACTTC.

The V call is TRBV29-1, the J call TRBJ1-1; weak D call: TRBD1 (5 bases). V lost 7 bases and J lost 5, with 14 bases in between. This CDR3 comprises 12 residues. Germline V CDR1 and CDR2: SQVTM, ANQGSEA. This chain's CDR3 is CSAQTWGTEAFF. CDR3 coding DNA: TGCAGCGCCCAGACGTGGGGGACTGAAGCTTTCTTT.